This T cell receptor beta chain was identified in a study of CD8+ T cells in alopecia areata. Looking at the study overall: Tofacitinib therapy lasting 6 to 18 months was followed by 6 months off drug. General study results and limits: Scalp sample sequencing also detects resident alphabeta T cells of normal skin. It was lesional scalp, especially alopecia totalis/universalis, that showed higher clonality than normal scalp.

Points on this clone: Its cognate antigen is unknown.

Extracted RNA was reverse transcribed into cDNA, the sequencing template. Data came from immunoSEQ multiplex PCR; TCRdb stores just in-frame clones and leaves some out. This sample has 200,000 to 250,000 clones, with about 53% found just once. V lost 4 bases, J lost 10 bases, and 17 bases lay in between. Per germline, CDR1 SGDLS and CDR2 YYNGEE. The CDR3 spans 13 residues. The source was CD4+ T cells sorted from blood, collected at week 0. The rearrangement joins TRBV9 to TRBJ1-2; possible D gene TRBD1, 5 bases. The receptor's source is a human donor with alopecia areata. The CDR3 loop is CASSPSSGGDYTF. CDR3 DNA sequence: TGTGCCAGCAGCCCGTCAAGCGGGGGGGACTACACCTTC.